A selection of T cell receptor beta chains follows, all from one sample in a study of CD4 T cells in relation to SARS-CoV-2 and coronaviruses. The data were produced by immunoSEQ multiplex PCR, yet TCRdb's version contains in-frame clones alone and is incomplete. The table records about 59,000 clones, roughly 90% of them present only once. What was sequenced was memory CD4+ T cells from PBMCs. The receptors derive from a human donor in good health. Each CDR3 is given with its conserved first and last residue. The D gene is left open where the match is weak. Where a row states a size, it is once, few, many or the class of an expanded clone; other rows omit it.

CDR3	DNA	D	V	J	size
CASSQQTSFNEQFF	TGTGCCAGCAGCCAACAAACTAGCTTCAATGAGCAGTTCTTC	.	TRBV3-1/TRBV3-2	TRBJ2-1	.
CASSREGRSNQPQHF	TGTGCCAGCAGTCGGGAAGGGCGGAGCAATCAGCCCCAGCATTTT	.	TRBV28	TRBJ1-5	.
CASSDLLAGPYEQYF	TGCGCCAGCAGTGATTTGCTAGCGGGACCCTACGAGCAGTACTTC	TRBD2	TRBV10-2	TRBJ2-7	.
CASSTASGVTDTQYF	TGCGCCAGCAGCACGGCTAGCGGGGTTACAGATACGCAGTATTTT	TRBD2	TRBV5-1	TRBJ2-3	.
CASSKGVSGSRYEQYF	TGTGCCAGCAGTAAAGGGGTTAGCGGGAGTCGGTACGAGCAGTACTTC	TRBD2	TRBV6-1	TRBJ2-7	.
CASSRGGPPDTQYF	TGTGCCAGCAGTAGGGGGGGCCCTCCAGATACGCAGTATTTT	.	TRBV28	TRBJ2-3	.
CASSVDGSTETQYF	TGTGCCAGCAGCGTAGATGGATCCACCGAGACCCAGTACTTC	.	TRBV9	TRBJ2-5	.
CASTPPAGPQHF	TGTGCCAGCACTCCCCCGGCTGGACCCCAGCATTTT	.	TRBV7-2	TRBJ1-5	.
CASSSVTNYGYTF	TGTGCCAGCAGTTCGGTAACTAACTATGGCTACACCTTC	.	TRBV28	TRBJ1-2	.
CASSLRHGETQYF	TGTGCCAGCAGCCTCCGCCATGGGGAGACCCAGTACTTC	.	TRBV7-3	TRBJ2-5	.
CASSAGLEGNEQFF	TGTGCCAGTAGTGCAGGACTAGAGGGGAATGAGCAGTTCTTC	TRBD2	TRBV19	TRBJ2-1	.
CASSDTSVADTQYF	TGTGCCAGCAGTGATACTAGCGTGGCAGATACGCAGTATTTT	TRBD2	TRBV25-1	TRBJ2-3	.
CASSQRLATNEKLFF	TGTGCCAGCAGCCAGAGACTCGCAACTAATGAAAAACTGTTTTTT	.	TRBV3-1/TRBV3-2	TRBJ1-4	once
CASSPRTLREAEAFF	TGTGCCAGCAGTCCCCGGACCCTCAGGGAAGCTGAAGCTTTCTTT	.	TRBV6-5	TRBJ1-1	.
CASSDWRVGDEKLFF	TGTGCCAGCAGTGATTGGCGAGTCGGGGACGAAAAACTGTTTTTT	.	TRBV6-1	TRBJ1-4	.
CASRLDRGQETQYF	TGTGCCAGCAGACTAGACAGGGGGCAAGAGACCCAGTACTTC	TRBD1	TRBV6-5	TRBJ2-5	.
CASYPRTEDTEAFF	TGTGCCAGCTACCCACGGACGGAAGACACTGAAGCTTTCTTT	.	TRBV18	TRBJ1-1	.
CASRHTGGSYEQYF	TGTGCAAGTCGCCACACAGGGGGCTCCTACGAGCAGTACTTC	.	TRBV12-2	TRBJ2-7	.
CASSEEPTGGLDTEAFF	TGTGCCAGCAGTGAAGAGCCGACAGGGGGCTTGGACACTGAAGCTTTCTTT	TRBD1	TRBV6-1	TRBJ1-1	.
CASSSPRSVPETQYF	TGTGCCAGCAGCTCCCCGCGGTCGGTCCCTGAGACCCAGTACTTC	.	TRBV11-3	TRBJ2-5	.
CASSLGYSTDTQYF	TGCGCCAGCAGCTTGGGTTATAGCACAGATACGCAGTATTTT	.	TRBV5-1	TRBJ2-3	.
CASSLDGSPNYGYTF	TGTGCCAGCAGCTTAGACGGGAGTCCCAACTATGGCTACACCTTC	.	TRBV7-2	TRBJ1-2	once
CASSLILAGAGTQYF	TGTGCCAGCAGCTTAATACTAGCGGGAGCCGGGACCCAGTACTTC	TRBD2	TRBV11-2	TRBJ2-5	once
CASSYGGLETQYF	TGTGCCAGCAGTTATGGGGGGCTGGAGACCCAGTACTTC	.	TRBV28	TRBJ2-5	.
CASGNGRNADYEQYF	TGCGCCAGCGGGAACGGGAGGAACGCCGACTACGAGCAGTACTTC	TRBD2	TRBV10-1	TRBJ2-7	.
CASSLKTGEQFF	TGTGCCAGCAGCCTCAAGACAGGGGAGCAGTTCTTC	TRBD1	TRBV3-1/TRBV3-2	TRBJ2-1	.
CASSDRDRGRNTEAFF	TGTGCCAGCAGCGACCGGGACAGGGGTCGTAACACTGAAGCTTTCTTT	TRBD1	TRBV7-2	TRBJ1-1	once
CASSDQGGKTQPQHF	TGTGCCAGCAGTGACCAGGGGGGGAAAACTCAGCCCCAGCATTTT	TRBD1	TRBV2	TRBJ1-5	.
CASSVAGGVETQYF	TGTGCCAGCAGCGTAGCGGGCGGGGTAGAGACCCAGTACTTC	.	TRBV9	TRBJ2-5	.
CASSGWGARQETQYF	TGTGCCAGCAGCGGGTGGGGGGCGCGCCAAGAGACCCAGTACTTC	.	TRBV5-6	TRBJ2-5	.
CASKYLADSYEQYF	TGTGCCAGCAAGTATCTAGCGGATTCCTACGAGCAGTACTTC	TRBD2	TRBV2	TRBJ2-7	.
CASSSDQGRGKKLFF	TGTGCCAGCAGTTCCGACCAGGGACGTGGTAAGAAACTGTTTTTT	.	TRBV27	TRBJ1-4	.
CASVQTSDATSQFF	TGTGCCAGCGTACAGACTAGCGACGCCACTTCGCAGTTCTTC	TRBD2	TRBV2	TRBJ2-1	.
CASSNRGRQPQHF	TGTGCCAGCAGTAACAGGGGCCGGCAGCCCCAGCATTTT	TRBD1	TRBV12-3/TRBV12-4	TRBJ1-5	.
CASSLGTQQETQYF	TGTGCCAGCAGCTTGGGCACTCAGCAAGAGACCCAGTACTTC	.	TRBV5-5	TRBJ2-5	.
CAWGGGLTGGNSPLHF	TGTGCCTGGGGTGGGGGACTCACCGGAGGGAATTCACCCCTCCACTTT	.	TRBV30	TRBJ1-6	.
CASSLTSGTSGLLYEQFF	TGTGCCAGCAGCTTAACGAGTGGTACTAGCGGGCTCTTATATGAGCAGTTCTTC	TRBD2	TRBV7-3	TRBJ2-1	.
CSVKTSGYNEQFF	TGCAGCGTTAAAACTAGCGGATACAATGAGCAGTTCTTC	TRBD2	TRBV29-1	TRBJ2-1	.
CASSRILATTYEQYF	TGTGCCAGCAGCCGAATACTAGCGACCACCTACGAGCAGTACTTC	TRBD2	TRBV3-1/TRBV3-2	TRBJ2-7	.
CASSGSWGTNEKLFF	TGTGCCAGCAGTGGAAGTTGGGGAACTAATGAAAAACTGTTTTTT	.	TRBV25-1	TRBJ1-4	.
CATGGTSGSTTDTQYF	TGTGCCACCGGTGGGACTAGCGGGAGTACTACAGATACGCAGTATTTT	TRBD2	TRBV19	TRBJ2-3	.
CASSFGQGNEKLFF	TGTGCCAGCAGTTTCGGACAGGGGAACGAAAAACTGTTTTTT	TRBD1	TRBV28	TRBJ1-4	.
CASSLTSGQQYGYTF	TGTGCCAGCAGCTTAACGTCGGGACAGCAATATGGCTACACCTTC	TRBD1	TRBV7-3	TRBJ1-2	.
CASSPGLPNEKLFF	TGCGCCAGCAGTCCGGGGCTCCCTAATGAAAAACTGTTTTTT	.	TRBV5-1	TRBJ1-4	.
CASSDTGRTDTQYF	TGTGCCAGCAGTGATACGGGTCGCACAGATACGCAGTATTTT	.	TRBV6-1	TRBJ2-3	.